This T cell receptor beta chain came from a study of blood T cell repertoires in COVID-19. In the authors' methods: Estimation of nucleated cell counts relied on the amplification of reference gene primers. The protocol was immunoSEQ multiplex PCR, while the TCRdb copy is restricted to in-frame clones and leaves out a portion. From that table come the V and J calls and clone size; the DNA was used to work out D and trimming. The table has around 310,000 clones, around 91% seen once. The CDR3 is 15 amino acids. Between the trimmed V and J ends, which lost 0 bases and 3 bases, there was a span of 11 bases. The germline V gene has CDR1 MGHRA and CDR2 YSYEKL.

The TCR originated in a woman in her 40s with COVID-19, enrolled during active disease. This chain uses TRBV4-1 with TRBJ1-2; D may be TRBD1 (5 bases). The sample consisted of peripheral blood. The CDR3 loop reads CASSQEFREYYGYTF. DNA of the CDR3: TGCGCCAGCAGCCAAGAATTCAGGGAATACTATGGCTACACCTTC.